The rows below give T cell receptor beta chains drawn from one sample of a study of Ad26.COV2.S vaccination and SARS-CoV-2 variants. Only in-frame clones appear in the TCRdb table, and some are missing; sequencing was by immunoSEQ multiplex PCR. Of 300,000 to 400,000 clones detected, around nine tenths appear once; the ten largest clones hold 3.4%. The starting material was peripheral blood, obtained in a trial of Ad26.COV2.S vaccine versus placebo. These receptor sequences come from a person aged 18-60 years who received the Ad26.COV2.S COVID-19 vaccine or a placebo. CDR3s include the opening cysteine and the closing phenylalanine or tryptophan. D genes are given only for firm matches. Not all rows give a size; the values are once, few, many and, for expanded clones, a class.

TRBV5-5	-	once	TRBJ1-5	TGTGCCAGCAGCTGGGGACTGTATAGCAATCAGCCCCAGCATTTT	CASSWGLYSNQPQHF
TRBV4-1	-	-	TRBJ2-7	TGCGCCAGCAGCAAAGAGCTGGGGGAGCAGTACTTC	CASSKELGEQYF
TRBV6-2/TRBV6-3	-	-	TRBJ2-7	TGTGCCAGCAGTTACTCGGGACCATCCTACGAGCAGTACTTC	CASSYSGPSYEQYF
TRBV7-9	-	-	TRBJ1-2	TGTGCCAGCAGCTTAGGAAGTTATGGCTACACCTTC	CASSLGSYGYTF
TRBV9	TRBD2	-	TRBJ2-2	TGTGCCAGCAGCGTAGGCGAGACTAGCGGGGGGGTCACCGGGGAGCTGTTTTTT	CASSVGETSGGVTGELFF
TRBV30	-	-	TRBJ2-3	TGTGCCTGGGAAACAGCTAGCACAGATACGCAGTATTTT	CAWETASTDTQYF
TRBV7-9	TRBD1	few	TRBJ1-5	TGTGCCAGCAGCTTGGCTGGACAGGGGTATCAGCCCCAGCATTTT	CASSLAGQGYQPQHF
TRBV5-1	-	-	TRBJ1-6	TGCGCCAGCAGCTTAGCAGGGGATAATTCACCCCTCCACTTT	CASSLAGDNSPLHF
TRBV7-2	TRBD2	-	TRBJ2-2	TGTGCCAGCAGCGTTCCGGGACTAGCTCCCGGGGAGCTGTTTTTT	CASSVPGLAPGELFF
TRBV25-1	-	once	TRBJ2-1	TGTGCCAGCAGTGTGGGGACACCCAATGAGCAGTTCTTC	CASSVGTPNEQFF
TRBV3-1/TRBV3-2	-	-	TRBJ1-4	TGTGCCAGCAGCCAAGAACAGTATAGGACTGCCGCTAATGAAAAACTGTTTTTT	CASSQEQYRTAANEKLFF
TRBV3-1/TRBV3-2	-	-	TRBJ2-5	TGTGCCAGCAGCCAAGACCCAAGGGGGACCCAGTACTTC	CASSQDPRGTQYF
TRBV13	-	-	TRBJ2-3	TGTGCCAGCAGCAACAGGGACTACACAGATACGCAGTATTTT	CASSNRDYTDTQYF
TRBV3-1/TRBV3-2	-	once	TRBJ1-2	TGTGCCAGCAGCCAAGGAAGGGTAGGCTACACCTTC	CASSQGRVGYTF
TRBV11-3	TRBD2	once	TRBJ2-1	TGTGCCAGCAGCTTGGGGAGGGGCAATGAGCAGTTCTTC	CASSLGRGNEQFF
TRBV25-1	-	-	TRBJ1-5	TGTGCCAGCAGTGATGTAGGGTATAGCAATCAGCCCCAGCATTTT	CASSDVGYSNQPQHF
TRBV4-1	-	-	TRBJ2-7	TGCGCCAGCAGCCAAGATGACGAGACCTACGAGCAGTACTTC	CASSQDDETYEQYF
TRBV3-1/TRBV3-2	TRBD1	-	TRBJ1-2	TGTGCCAGCAGCCCTACCGGGACAGGGGGCTCAGGTGGCTACACCTTC	CASSPTGTGGSGGYTF
TRBV3-1/TRBV3-2	-	-	TRBJ2-7	TGTGCCAGCAGCCTCCTGGACACCTACGAGCAGTACTTC	CASSLLDTYEQYF
TRBV4-1	TRBD1	-	TRBJ1-2	TGCGCCAGCAGCCAAGTTGGGACAGGGGCTAAAGGCTACACCTTC	CASSQVGTGAKGYTF
TRBV5-1	TRBD1	-	TRBJ1-5	TGCGCCAGCAGCTACTCTGGACAGGAGGGTCAGCCCCAGCATTTT	CASSYSGQEGQPQHF
TRBV7-3	TRBD2	-	TRBJ2-3	TGTGCCAGCAGCATAATGAGCGGGGGGGCGTCAGATACGCAGTATTTT	CASSIMSGGASDTQYF
TRBV30	-	few	TRBJ1-5	TGTGCCTGGAGTGCCGGGTTGAATCAGCCCCAGCATTTT	CAWSAGLNQPQHF
TRBV6-5	-	-	TRBJ1-1	TGTGCCAGCAGTTACTCAACAGAGACTGAAGCTTTCTTT	CASSYSTETEAFF
TRBV5-1	-	-	TRBJ2-5	TGCGCCAGCAGCTTGGTAGTAGACCAAGAGACCCAGTACTTC	CASSLVVDQETQYF
TRBV18	TRBD2	-	TRBJ2-7	TGTGCCAGCTCACCGGGGAGGGGCCGGTACGAGCAGTACTTC	CASSPGRGRYEQYF
TRBV7-2	-	-	TRBJ1-3	TGTGCCAGCAGCTTCTCCGCTCCGGGCTCTGGAAACACCATATATTTT	CASSFSAPGSGNTIYF
TRBV6-5	TRBD1	once	TRBJ2-7	TGTGCCAGCAGTTCCCGTCCGAGGGGGCAATACTACGAGCAGTACTTC	CASSSRPRGQYYEQYF
TRBV19	-	-	TRBJ2-3	TGTGCCAGTAGTATAGATAGCGGAGATACGCAGTATTTT	CASSIDSGDTQYF
TRBV5-1	-	-	TRBJ2-5	TGCGCCAGCAGCTTGGTAACCCTCTTGGGCCTGTACCAAGAGACCCAGTACTTC	CASSLVTLLGLYQETQYF
TRBV18	-	-	TRBJ2-5	TGTGCCAGCTCACCCCGGACTTCTCGAGAGACCCAGTACTTC	CASSPRTSRETQYF
TRBV9	TRBD2	-	TRBJ2-1	TGTGCCAGCAGCGTGGTGGCGGGGGGTAGGGTTGAGCAGTTCTTC	CASSVVAGGRVEQFF